This T cell receptor beta chain was recorded in a study of OX40 agonist ivuxolimab in advanced cancers. Study as a whole: Mean age approximately 66 years, range about 20 to 79; about 81% male. There were three patients with partial responses, one having hepatocellular carcinoma and two cutaneous melanoma.

The protocol was immunoSEQ multiplex PCR, while the TCRdb copy is restricted to in-frame clones and leaves out a portion. The sample has tens of thousands of clones, over 80% seen once. The study's findings and limits: In the 0.1-3.0 mg/kg groups, partial responders showed among the lowest expansion.

This CDR3 region has 13 residues. Germline V gene lookup returns CDR1 LGHNA and CDR2 YNFKEQ. V lost 1 base to trimming and J lost 5 bases, with 5 bases between them. This clone was counted only a few times. Its target is unknown. The timepoints at which blood was sampled were baseline, cycle 4 day 1, and cycle 7 day 1. This receptor was identified in an adult with an advanced solid tumor such as melanoma, head and neck, liver or kidney cancer. This sample comprised CD4+ or CD8+ T cells sorted from blood, obtained in a trial of the OX40 agonist ivuxolimab. The chain joins TRBV4-2 to TRBJ2-2; D unclear. The CDR3 nucleotides are TGTGCCAGCAGCCAAGGAGAGACCGGGGAGCTGTTTTTT. Its protein product is CASSQGETGELFF.